The source of this T cell receptor beta chain is a study of T cell changes during pregnancy in multiple sclerosis. Libraries were prepared by immunoSEQ multiplex PCR; TCRdb keeps only in-frame clonotypes and omits some of them. The table has about 47,000 clones, 80% to 90% seen once. The germline gives CDR1 SGHRS, CDR2 YFSETQ. V lost 4 bases, J lost 7 bases, and 12 bases stayed unmatched. The CDR3 contains 17 residues. This clonotype was obtained from a female donor with multiple sclerosis, enrolled in a pregnancy study. Sequencing used CD8+ T cells from peripheral blood mononuclear cells, obtained in the second trimester of pregnancy. The chain uses TRBV5-1 and TRBJ2-2; 11 bases map to TRBD1. CDR3 sequence: CASSAGHGTGGDGELFF. The CDR3 region has the DNA TGCGCCAGCAGCGCGGGTCACGGGACAGGGGGAGACGGGGAGCTGTTTTTT. The whole variable domain, remainder taken from reference TRBV5-1 and TRBJ2-2, is KAGVTQTPRYLIKTRGQQVTLSCSPISGHRSVSWYQQTPGQGLQFLFEYFSETQRNKGNFPGRFSGRQFSNSRSEMNVSTLELGDSALYLCASSAGHGTGGDGELFFGEGSRLTVL.